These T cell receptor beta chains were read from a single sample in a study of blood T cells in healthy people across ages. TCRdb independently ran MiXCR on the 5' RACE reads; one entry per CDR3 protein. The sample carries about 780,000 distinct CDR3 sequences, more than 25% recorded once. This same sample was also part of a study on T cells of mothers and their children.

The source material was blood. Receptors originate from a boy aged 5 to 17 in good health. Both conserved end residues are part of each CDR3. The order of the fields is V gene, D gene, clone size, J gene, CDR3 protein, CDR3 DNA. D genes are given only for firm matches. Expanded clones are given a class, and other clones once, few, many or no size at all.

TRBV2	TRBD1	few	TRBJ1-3	CASKRGPVFSGNTIYF	TGTGCCAGCAAAAGGGGGCCAGTATTCTCTGGAAACACCATATATTTT
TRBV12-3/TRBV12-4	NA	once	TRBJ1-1	CASTPLGNTEAFF	TGTGCCAGCACCCCCCTGGGTAACACTGAAGCTTTCTTT
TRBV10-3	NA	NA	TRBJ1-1	CAIRGTRNTEAFF	TGTGCCATCAGGGGGACGCGGAACACTGAAGCTTTCTTT
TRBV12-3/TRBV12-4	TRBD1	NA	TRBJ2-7	CASSLGQGAGDEQYF	TGTGCCAGCAGTTTAGGACAGGGGGCCGGGGACGAGCAGTACTTC
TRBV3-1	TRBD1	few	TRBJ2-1	CASSPRDSLGYNEQFF	TGTGCCAGCAGCCCTCGGGACAGTTTAGGATACAATGAGCAGTTCTTC
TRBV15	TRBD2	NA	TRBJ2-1	CATSQRGGWNEQFF	TGTGCCACCAGCCAGCGGGGGGGTTGGAATGAGCAGTTCTTC
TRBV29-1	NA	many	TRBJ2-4	CSVGDTLAKNIQYF	TGCAGCGTGGGGGACACCCTAGCCAAAAACATTCAGTACTTC
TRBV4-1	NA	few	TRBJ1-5	CASSPGRAGSNQPQHF	TGCGCCAGCAGCCCCGGGCGGGCAGGGAGCAATCAGCCCCAGCATTTT
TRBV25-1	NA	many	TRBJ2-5	CASSRGDETQYF	TGTGCCAGCAGTAGGGGGGACGAGACCCAGTACTTC
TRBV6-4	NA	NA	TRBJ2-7	CASSDFSGPRVDEQYF	TGTGCCAGCAGTGATTTCTCCGGGCCCCGCGTGGACGAGCAGTACTTC